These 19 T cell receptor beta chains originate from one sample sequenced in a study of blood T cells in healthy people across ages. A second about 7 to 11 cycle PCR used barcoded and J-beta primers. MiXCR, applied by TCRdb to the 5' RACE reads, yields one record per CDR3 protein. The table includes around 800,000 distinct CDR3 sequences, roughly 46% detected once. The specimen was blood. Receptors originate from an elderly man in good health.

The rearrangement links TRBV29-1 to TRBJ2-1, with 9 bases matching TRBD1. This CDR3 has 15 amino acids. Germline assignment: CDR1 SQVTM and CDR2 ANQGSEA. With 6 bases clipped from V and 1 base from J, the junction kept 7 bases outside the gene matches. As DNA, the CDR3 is TGCAGCGTGTACACCGGGACAGGGTCCTACAATGAGCAGTTCTTC. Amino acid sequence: CSVYTGTGSYNEQFF.

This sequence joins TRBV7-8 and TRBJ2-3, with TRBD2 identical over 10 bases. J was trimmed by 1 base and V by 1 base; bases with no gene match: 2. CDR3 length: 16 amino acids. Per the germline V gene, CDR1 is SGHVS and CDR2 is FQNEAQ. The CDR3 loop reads CASSLVAGGGTDTQYF. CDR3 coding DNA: TGTGCCAGCAGCTTAGTAGCGGGAGGCGGCACAGATACGCAGTATTTT.

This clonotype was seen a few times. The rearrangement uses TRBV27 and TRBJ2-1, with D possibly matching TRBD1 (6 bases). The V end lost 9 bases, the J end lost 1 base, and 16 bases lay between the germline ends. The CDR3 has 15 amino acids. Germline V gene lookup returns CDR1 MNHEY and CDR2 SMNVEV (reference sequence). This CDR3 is CASYFRDISYNEQFF. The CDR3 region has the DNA TGTGCCAGTTATTTCCGGGACATATCCTACAATGAGCAGTTCTTC.

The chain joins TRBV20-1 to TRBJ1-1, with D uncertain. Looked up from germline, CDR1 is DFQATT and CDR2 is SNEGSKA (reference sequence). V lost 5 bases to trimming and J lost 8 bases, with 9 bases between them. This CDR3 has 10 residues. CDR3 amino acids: CSAYEVEAFF. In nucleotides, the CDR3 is TGCAGTGCTTACGAGGTAGAAGCTTTCTTT.

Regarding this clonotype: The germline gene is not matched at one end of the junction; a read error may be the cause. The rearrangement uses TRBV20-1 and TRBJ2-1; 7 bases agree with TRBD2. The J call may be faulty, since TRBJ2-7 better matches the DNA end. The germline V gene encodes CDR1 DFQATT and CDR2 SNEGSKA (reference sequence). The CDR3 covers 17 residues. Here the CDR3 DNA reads TGCAGTGCGAGAGATCCCCGACTAGCCGATTCCTACAATGAGCAGTACTTC. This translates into CSARDPRLADSYNEQYF.

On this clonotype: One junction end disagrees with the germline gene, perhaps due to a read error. CDR3 in amino acids: CASSLGTGGGYGHTF. Written as DNA, the CDR3 is TGTGCCAGCAGCCTTGGGACAGGGGGCGGATATGGCCACACCTTC. The V gene is TRBV12-3 or TRBV12-4, the J gene TRBJ1-2; TRBD1 agrees at 12 bases. The CDR3 contains 15 residues.

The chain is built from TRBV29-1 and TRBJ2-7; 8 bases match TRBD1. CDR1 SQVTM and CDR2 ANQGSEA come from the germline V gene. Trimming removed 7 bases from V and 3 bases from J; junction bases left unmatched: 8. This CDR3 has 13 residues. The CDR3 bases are TGCAGCGGAATGGCGACAGGGGACTACGAGCAGTACTTC. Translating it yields CSGMATGDYEQYF.

The CDR3 DNA reads TGTGCCAGCAGCGTCAGCGGATTGGGGAACAATGAGCAGTTCTTC. Protein product: CASSVSGLGNNEQFF. This chain links TRBV9 with TRBJ2-1; possible D gene TRBD2, 5 bases. Looked up from germline, CDR1 is SGDLS and CDR2 is YYNGEE. The CDR3 contains 15 residues. V lost 2 bases, J lost 5 bases, and 14 bases lay in between. The complete variable domain, with remaining parts taken from reference TRBV9 and TRBJ2-1, reads DSGVTQTPKHLITATGQRVTLRCSPRSGDLSVYWYQQSLDQGLQFLIQYYNGEERAKGNILERFSAQQFPDLHSELNLSSLELGDSALYFCASSVSGLGNNEQFFGPGTRLTVL.

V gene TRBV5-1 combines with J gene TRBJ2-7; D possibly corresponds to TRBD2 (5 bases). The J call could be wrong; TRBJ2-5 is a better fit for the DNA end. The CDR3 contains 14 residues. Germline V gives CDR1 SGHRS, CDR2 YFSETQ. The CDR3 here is CASSLDHPGETQYF. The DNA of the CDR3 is TGCGCCAGCAGCTTGGACCACCCGGGGGAGACCCAGTACTTC.

The CDR3 sequence: CAWSVREWQYF. In DNA form, the CDR3 reads TGTGCCTGGAGTGTCCGCGAATGGCAGTACTTC. V and J are TRBV30 and TRBJ2-4; no clear D gene. Germline V CDR1 and CDR2: GTSNPN, SVGIG (reference sequence). Trimming took off 0 bases at V and 13 bases at J, with 10 bases between the two ends. This CDR3 is built from 11 residues. Filled out from reference TRBV30 and TRBJ2-4, the complete variable domain reads SQTIHQWPATLVQPVGSPLSLECTVEGTSNPNLYWYRQAAGRGLQLLFYSVGIGQISSEVPQNLSASRPQDRQFILSSKKLLLSDSGFYLCAWSVREWQYFGAGTRLSVL.

This CDR3 is CASTNTGTVSYEQYF. The CDR3 nucleotides read TGTGCCAGCACCAACACCGGGACAGTCTCCTACGAGCAGTACTTC. This chain joins TRBV12-3 or TRBV12-4 and TRBJ2-7; 7 bases line up with TRBD1. The CDR3 is 15 amino acids. The V and J ends lost 7 bases and 0 bases, in that order; junction bases with no gene match: 9.

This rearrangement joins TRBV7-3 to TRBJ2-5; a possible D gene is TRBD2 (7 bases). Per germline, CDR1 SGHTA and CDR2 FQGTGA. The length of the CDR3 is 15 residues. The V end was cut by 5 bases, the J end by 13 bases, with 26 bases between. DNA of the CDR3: TGTGCCAGCAGCCAAGGGGGGGACTCCCGGTCTTCACTGTACTTC. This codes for CASSQGGDSRSSLYF.

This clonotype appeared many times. CDR3 sequence (DNA): TGTGCCAGCAGCTTAGGAAGTGGGTATAGAGAGACCCAGTACTTC. Its protein product is CASSLGSGYRETQYF. J is TRBJ2-5 and V is TRBV7-2; D unresolved. V lost 1 base to trimming and J lost 4 bases, with 13 bases between them. CDR1 is SGHTA, CDR2 FQGNSA, per germline. The CDR3 is 15 residues long.

CDR3 DNA sequence: TGCAGCGTTGAAGGGCAGGATAGCTGGTCCAGCCAAGAGACCCAGTACTTC. Protein product: CSVEGQDSWSSQETQYF. The chain links TRBV29-1 to TRBJ2-5; D is undetermined. From germline, CDR1 is SQVTM and CDR2 ANQGSEA. CDR3 length: 17 amino acids. V was pared by 1 base and J by 1 base, with 19 bases between.

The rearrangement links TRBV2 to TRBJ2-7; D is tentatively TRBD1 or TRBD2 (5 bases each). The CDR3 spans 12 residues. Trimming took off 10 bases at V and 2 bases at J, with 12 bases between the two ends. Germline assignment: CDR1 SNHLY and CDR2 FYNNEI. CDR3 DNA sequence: TGTGCCATCGGGACCGCCGCCTACGAGCAGTACTTC. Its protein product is CAIGTAAYEQYF.

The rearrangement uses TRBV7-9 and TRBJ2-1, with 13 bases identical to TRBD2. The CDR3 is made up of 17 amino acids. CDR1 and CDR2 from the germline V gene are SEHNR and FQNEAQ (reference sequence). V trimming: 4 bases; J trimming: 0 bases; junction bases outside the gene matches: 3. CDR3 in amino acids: CASSSGLAGISYNEQFF. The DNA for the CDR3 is TGTGCCAGCAGCTCGGGACTAGCGGGGATCTCCTACAATGAGCAGTTCTTC.

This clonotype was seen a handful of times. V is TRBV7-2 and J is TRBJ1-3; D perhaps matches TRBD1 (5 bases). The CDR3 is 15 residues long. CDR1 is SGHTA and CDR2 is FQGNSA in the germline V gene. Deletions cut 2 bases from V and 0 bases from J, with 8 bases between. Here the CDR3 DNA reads TGTGCCAGCAGCTTAATCGGGGCCTCTGGAAACACCATATATTTT. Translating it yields CASSLIGASGNTIYF.

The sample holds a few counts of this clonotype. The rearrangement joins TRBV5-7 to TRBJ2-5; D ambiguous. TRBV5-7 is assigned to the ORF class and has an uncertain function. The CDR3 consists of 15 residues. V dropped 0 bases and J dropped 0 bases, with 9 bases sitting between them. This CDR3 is CASSLAAQYQETQYF. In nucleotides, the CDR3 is TGTGCCAGCAGCTTGGCAGCTCAGTACCAAGAGACCCAGTACTTC.

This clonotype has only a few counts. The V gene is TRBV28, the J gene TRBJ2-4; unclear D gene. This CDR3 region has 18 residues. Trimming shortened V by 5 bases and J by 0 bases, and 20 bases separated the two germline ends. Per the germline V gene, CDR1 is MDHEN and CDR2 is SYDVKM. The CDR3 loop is CASSLGRVKVLAKNIQYF. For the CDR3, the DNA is TGTGCCAGCAGTCTCGGACGTGTTAAGGTCCTAGCCAAAAACATTCAGTACTTC.